This T cell receptor beta chain is from a study of T cell repertoires and HLA-DP antigens. Overall study findings and caveats: Naive and memory CD4+ cells were analysed together, not apart. Previously undetected clones averaged approximately 35% and 51% against the two alleles respectively.

Germline CDR1 MNHNS, CDR2 SASEGT. CDR3 length: 16 amino acids. Losses at the gene ends were 2 bases for V and 2 bases for J; bases not matched to a gene: 3. For pre-culture CD4+ samples, the target was 200,000 T cell genomes. Clones were sequenced by immunoSEQ multiplex PCR, and TCRdb holds only the in-frame ones, with some missing. The table has around 100,000 clones, nearly 95% seen once. With respect to this clone: No antigen is known for it.

The gene calls are TRBV6-1 and TRBJ2-2; TRBD2 matches at 9 bases. Sequenced sample: CD4+ T cells from PBMCs. This receptor was identified in a woman between 18 and 30 years old in good health and CMV-seronegative. This chain's CDR3 is CASSEQLAGNTGELFF. The CDR3 DNA reads TGTGCCAGCAGTGAACAACTAGCGGGTAACACCGGGGAGCTGTTTTTT.